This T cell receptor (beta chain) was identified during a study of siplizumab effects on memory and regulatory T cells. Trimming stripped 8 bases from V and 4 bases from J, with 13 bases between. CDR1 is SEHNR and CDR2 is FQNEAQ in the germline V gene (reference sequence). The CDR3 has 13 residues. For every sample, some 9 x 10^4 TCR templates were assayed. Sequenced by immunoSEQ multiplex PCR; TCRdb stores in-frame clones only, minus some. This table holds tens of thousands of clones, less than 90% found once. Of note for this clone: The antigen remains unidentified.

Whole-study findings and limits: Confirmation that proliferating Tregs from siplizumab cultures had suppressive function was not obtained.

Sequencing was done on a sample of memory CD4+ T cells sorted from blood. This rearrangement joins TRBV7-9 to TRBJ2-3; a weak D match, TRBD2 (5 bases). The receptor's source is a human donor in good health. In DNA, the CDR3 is TGTGCCAGCCAAGGGAGCGTGGCAGATACGCAGTATTTT. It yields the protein CASQGSVADTQYF.